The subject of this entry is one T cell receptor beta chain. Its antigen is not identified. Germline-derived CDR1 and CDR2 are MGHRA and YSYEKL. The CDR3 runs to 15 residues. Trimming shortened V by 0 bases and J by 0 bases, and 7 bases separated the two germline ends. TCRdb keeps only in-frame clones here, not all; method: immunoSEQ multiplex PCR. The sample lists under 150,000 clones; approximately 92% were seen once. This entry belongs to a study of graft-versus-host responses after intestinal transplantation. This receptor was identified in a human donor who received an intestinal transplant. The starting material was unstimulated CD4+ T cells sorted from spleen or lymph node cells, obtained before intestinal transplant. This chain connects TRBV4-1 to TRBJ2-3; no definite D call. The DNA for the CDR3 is TGCGCCAGCAGCCAAGAGGTGAGGAGCACAGATACGCAGTATTTT. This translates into CASSQEVRSTDTQYF.